This T cell receptor beta chain was recorded in a study of vaccination and CD4 T cells after COVID-19. Trimming took off 6 bases at V and 5 bases at J, with 17 bases between the two ends. The CDR3 runs 13 residues. Germline loops: CDR1 DFQATT, CDR2 SNEGSKA (reference sequence). TCRdb re-called the PCR reads with MiXCR, one entry per CDR3 protein. The sample contains just under 20,000 distinct CDR3 sequences, about three fifths of which appear only once. V gene TRBV20-1 combines with J gene TRBJ2-7; D may correspond to TRBD1 or TRBD2 (5 bases each). The clonotype was recovered from a human donor who had recovered from COVID-19. Sample: CD4+ T cells from blood, taken after SARS-CoV-2 vaccination. The CDR3 coding sequence is TGCAGTGCGAGACGGGGCCCCTCGGACGAGCAGTACTTC. It encodes CSARRGPSDEQYF.